This TCR beta chain was captured in a study of regulatory T cells in long-lasting Graves disease (TCRdb year 2021). About the study as a whole: Patients with newly diagnosed Graves' disease had been on antithyroid drugs for under 3 months. This study used TCR sequencing and RNA sequencing of peripheral blood to compare persistent Graves' disease patients against newly diagnosed Graves' disease patients. The study was conducted in China and was registered as a clinical trial. A total of about 35 samples underwent TCR sequencing, from about 13 patients with persistent Graves' disease and 20 patients with newly diagnosed Graves' disease.

From its cysteine to its phenylalanine, the CDR3 spans 16 amino acids. CDR3 DNA is the only sequence kept; it has 48 bases, read in frame from the first base. What the research found in general, with its limitations: Persistent disease showed preferential use of TRBV28, TRBJ1-2 and TRBJ2-5, whereas newly diagnosed disease favored TRBV20-1 and TRBJ2-1. Because the primary lesion, thyroid tissue, could not be accessed, the study looked at peripheral blood alone. The authors acknowledged the small sample size as a limitation that may reduce accuracy. Persistent Graves' disease patients showed lower TCR Shannon entropy and fewer highly expanded clones than newly diagnosed patients, suggesting clonal expansion. Patients with persistent disease shared more public clonotypes (around 2,500) than newly diagnosed patients did (around 980). Sequencing and analysis were limited to the TCR beta chain.

About this clonotype: Its antigen is unknown. The junction departs from germline at one end; a sequencing error may be responsible.

The library was generated by multiplex PCR. The instrument given in TCRdb is Illumina HiSeq 4000. TCR beta libraries were built with iRepertoire HTBI primers and Arm-PCR amplification of CDR3 regions. Before sequencing, the PCR products went through gel purification. On the authors' methods: Across samples, roughly 60 TRBV and 13 to 15 TRBJ segments were identified and used for gene usage analysis of CDR3 amino acid clonotypes. COPE and FqMerger were used to merge the filtered high-quality paired reads into contigs. BLAST was used to align contigs to the IMGT TRBV, TRBD and TRBJ reference genes, and CDR3 was defined following IMGT. Highly expanded clones were defined as clonotypes with a frequency above 0.1%. Repertoire diversity was measured by Shannon entropy, and V-J evenness by the Gini coefficient. A clonotype was considered public if more than one individual shared it. Starting from the raw public reads, TCRdb applied fastp trimming at Q25, assembled clones with MiXCR and retained in-frame beta chains. Rows are combined by CDR3 protein, so each entry shows the most common genes and DNA. The authors' filters were not applied to this entry. The sample table records 350,000 to 450,000 distinct CDR3 sequences; over 15% of these occur just once. 30% of the sample is in the top ten clones.

The time point label of this sample denotes: newly diagnosed GD, antithyroid drugs for less than 3 months. For both TCR sequencing and RNA sequencing, RNA was extracted from PBMCs using TRIzol. The diagnosis of Graves' disease was made according to American Thyroid Association guidelines. Recruitment of patients was carried out at an endocrinology department in Xi'an, China. From each patient, approximately 10 milliliters of peripheral blood was collected into an EDTA anticoagulant tube. Ficoll Paque Plus density gradient separation was used to isolate PBMCs, and no further T cell sorting was performed. An Agilent 2100 Bioanalyzer and agarose gel were used to assess RNA quality, and a NanoDrop 2000 was used to measure RNA concentration. These data were also filed under a second study, of T cells in Graves' hyperthyroidism and ophthalmopathy. In that second paper, the authors write: Graves' hyperthyroidism was defined as stable when no progression to ophthalmopathy occurred over 18 months of follow-up. Hyperthyroidism patients were aged 18 to 65 years and newly diagnosed, with disease duration of less than 2 months. Patients with uncontrolled infections, other autoimmune diseases, pregnancy or lactation were excluded. Diagnoses relied on clinical symptoms, serum thyroxine and TRAb, thyroid ultrasound and orbital computed tomography. A first-round RT-PCR of the TCR CDR3 used the HTBI primer set with the Qiagen OneStep RT-PCR kit. Most expanded thyroid clonotypes (frequency above 0.001) were also found in blood, which suggests that blood repertoires may mirror thyroid immune responses. In cross-validation, a model built on a 13 V-J signature told ophthalmopathy apart from stable hyperthyroidism with approximately 90% sensitivity and roughly 81% specificity, and in testing the same model reached 80%/75%. During validation, the model predicted progression to ophthalmopathy a median of around 6 months ahead of onset, with around 71% sensitivity and about 72% specificity. A discovery cohort of about a hundred patients, 43 with Graves' ophthalmopathy and approximately 55 with stable Graves' hyperthyroidism, was used to find distinguishing TCR V-J signatures. An independent validation cohort of around 19 hyperthyroidism patients and 15 or so patients who later progressed to ophthalmopathy tested prospective prediction of ophthalmopathy. For training and testing, the approximately 97 patients in the discovery cohort were randomly divided in a 7:3 ratio. Thyroid tissue and blood T-cell repertoires from more than five Graves' hyperthyroidism patients were also compared in the study. Once sampling was done, hyperthyroidism patients were given methimazole at a starting dose of 30 mg daily, whereas ophthalmopathy patients were given high-dose intravenous methylprednisolone. Libraries were constructed in a second round of multiplex PCR, after which size selection and purification were carried out. Libraries were sequenced paired-end with 100 bp reads on an Illumina HiSeq2000. SOAPnuke was used to process the raw data, removing reads that contained adapters or uncalled bases, had a mean Phred below 15, or lacked an exact match to the constant primer or identifier. COPE v1.2.5 was used to merge the high-quality paired reads, and each unique nucleotide sequence was defined as a clonotype. MiTCR v1.1 was used to align clonotypes to the IMGT TRBV, TRBD and TRBJ reference segments. Analysis was restricted to V-J combinations with a frequency above 0.0001, which covered approximately 99% of repertoires. A TCS score was defined as the ratio between F50 (clonal expansion) and ExV (chaos), using BLOSUM62-based TCRdist between CDR3 peptides within each V-J. Welch's t-statistics and random forest reduced around 550 V-J features to 13, which were used in a naive Bayes classifier (R e1071). No statistical method was used to fix the sample size in advance, and group allocation was not hidden from the investigators. TCR Vbeta CDR3 sequencing of fewer than 150 peripheral blood samples (approximately 44 ophthalmopathy, 75 to 80 hyperthyroidism and roughly 17 progressor patients) is reported in the paper.

This sequence was found in a man aged 35-49 years with Graves disease. Donor details come from another sample of the same person, matched by shared clones. The starting material was peripheral blood mononuclear cells (PBMCs), obtained at new diagnosis, from a patient treated with antithyroid drugs. Recombination linked TRBV12-3 or TRBV12-4 to TRBJ2-2; 14 bases in the middle match TRBD2. The encoded CDR3 is CASSSRLAGGPGGLFF. The nucleotides are TGTGCCAGCAGTTCCCGACTAGCGGGGGGGCCTGGGGGGCTGTTTTTT.